Listed below are T cell receptor beta chains from one sample, sequenced in a study of blood T cell repertoires in COVID-19. Profiling relied on immunoSEQ multiplex PCR, and the TCRdb table lists in-frame clones only, not all of them. The profile shows fewer than 150,000 clones, roughly four fifths of them singletons. The specimen was PBMCs or T cells enriched from blood (not recorded which). All receptors come from a man aged 30 to 45 who had recovered from COVID-19. The CDR3 runs from the conserved cysteine through the conserved F or W. Fields, in order: V gene, clone size, J gene, D gene, CDR3 protein, CDR3 DNA. A D gene is named only where the DNA matches it firmly. Only part of the rows carry a size: once, few, many, or a class if the clone is expanded.

v_call: TRBV9; clone_size: many; j_call: TRBJ1-1; d_call: -; cdr3_aa: CASSVVLPGAEAFF; cdr3_nt: TGTGCCAGCAGCGTAGTGCTTCCAGGGGCTGAAGCTTTCTTT
v_call: TRBV19; clone_size: -; j_call: TRBJ2-5; d_call: -; cdr3_aa: CASSGTGQETQYF; cdr3_nt: TGTGCCAGTAGTGGAACAGGGCAAGAGACCCAGTACTTC
v_call: TRBV9; clone_size: -; j_call: TRBJ1-1; d_call: -; cdr3_aa: CASSPRQTMNTEAFF; cdr3_nt: TGTGCCAGCAGCCCCCGACAGACAATGAACACTGAAGCTTTCTTT
v_call: TRBV9; clone_size: -; j_call: TRBJ2-1; d_call: -; cdr3_aa: CASSVAAGTHYNEQFF; cdr3_nt: TGTGCCAGCAGCGTAGCGGCGGGAACACACTACAATGAGCAGTTCTTC
v_call: TRBV29-1; clone_size: once; j_call: TRBJ1-1; d_call: -; cdr3_aa: CSVFSGKEAFF; cdr3_nt: TGCAGCGTTTTCTCAGGGAAGGAAGCTTTCTTT
v_call: TRBV6-5; clone_size: many; j_call: TRBJ2-1; d_call: TRBD2; cdr3_aa: CASSYSSGSYNEQFF; cdr3_nt: TGTGCCAGCAGTTACTCTAGCGGGAGCTACAATGAGCAGTTCTTC
v_call: TRBV4-1; clone_size: -; j_call: TRBJ1-1; d_call: -; cdr3_aa: CASSSHRLVGTEAFF; cdr3_nt: TGCGCCAGCAGCTCTCACCGTTTGGTCGGCACTGAAGCTTTCTTT
v_call: TRBV5-6; clone_size: -; j_call: TRBJ1-4; d_call: -; cdr3_aa: CASSHPLGNPEKLFF; cdr3_nt: TGTGCCAGCAGCCACCCACTGGGCAACCCTGAAAAACTGTTTTTT
v_call: TRBV29-1; clone_size: -; j_call: TRBJ2-3; d_call: TRBD2; cdr3_aa: CSVHGTSGGASDTQYF; cdr3_nt: TGCAGCGTTCATGGGACTAGCGGGGGGGCCTCAGATACGCAGTATTTT
v_call: TRBV3-1/TRBV3-2; clone_size: -; j_call: TRBJ2-2; d_call: TRBD1; cdr3_aa: CASSSGLQGKELFF; cdr3_nt: TGTGCCAGCAGCTCCGGGCTACAGGGGAAGGAGCTGTTTTTT
v_call: TRBV10-1; clone_size: -; j_call: TRBJ2-5; d_call: -; cdr3_aa: CASSSGLVQETQYF; cdr3_nt: TGCGCCAGCAGCTCGGGACTGGTACAAGAGACCCAGTACTTC
v_call: TRBV14; clone_size: -; j_call: TRBJ1-2; d_call: TRBD1; cdr3_aa: CASSQQGAAGGYTF; cdr3_nt: TGTGCCAGCAGCCAACAGGGGGCCGCTGGTGGCTACACCTTC
v_call: TRBV5-6; clone_size: -; j_call: TRBJ2-5; d_call: -; cdr3_aa: CASSLEQGETQYF; cdr3_nt: TGTGCCAGCAGCTTGGAACAGGGCGAGACCCAGTACTTC
v_call: TRBV3-1/TRBV3-2; clone_size: once; j_call: TRBJ1-5; d_call: -; cdr3_aa: CASSHNFGGNQPQHF; cdr3_nt: TGTGCCAGCAGCCATAACTTTGGTGGCAATCAGCCCCAGCATTTT
v_call: TRBV9; clone_size: -; j_call: TRBJ2-3; d_call: TRBD2; cdr3_aa: CASSVDDRGGLNTQYF; cdr3_nt: TGTGCCAGCAGCGTAGATGATCGGGGGGGCCTCAATACGCAGTATTTT
v_call: TRBV3-1/TRBV3-2; clone_size: -; j_call: TRBJ2-3; d_call: TRBD1; cdr3_aa: CASSRRTGGGTDTQYF; cdr3_nt: TGTGCCAGCAGCCGCCGGACAGGGGGTGGCACAGATACGCAGTATTTT
v_call: TRBV12-5; clone_size: -; j_call: TRBJ1-2; d_call: -; cdr3_aa: CASGPGFYGYTF; cdr3_nt: TGTGCTAGTGGTCCGGGATTCTATGGCTACACCTTC
v_call: TRBV7-9; clone_size: -; j_call: TRBJ1-1; d_call: TRBD1; cdr3_aa: CASSAGQGEAFF; cdr3_nt: TGTGCCAGCAGCGCGGGACAGGGTGAAGCTTTCTTT
v_call: TRBV4-1; clone_size: -; j_call: TRBJ2-3; d_call: -; cdr3_aa: CASSPGARDRTQYF; cdr3_nt: TGCGCCAGCAGCCCCGGGGCGCGGGACAGAACGCAGTATTTT
v_call: TRBV2; clone_size: -; j_call: TRBJ2-1; d_call: -; cdr3_aa: CASSGLGHFVNEQFF; cdr3_nt: TGTGCCAGCAGCGGACTGGGCCATTTCGTGAATGAGCAGTTCTTC
v_call: TRBV7-9; clone_size: -; j_call: TRBJ2-3; d_call: TRBD2; cdr3_aa: CASSPPPSLAGSATQYF; cdr3_nt: TGTGCCAGCAGCCCCCCCCCGAGCCTAGCGGGCAGTGCTACGCAGTATTTT
v_call: TRBV27; clone_size: -; j_call: TRBJ1-1; d_call: TRBD1; cdr3_aa: CASSPWTGTEAFF; cdr3_nt: TGTGCCAGCAGTCCATGGACAGGCACTGAAGCTTTCTTT
v_call: TRBV12-2; clone_size: -; j_call: TRBJ1-5; d_call: -; cdr3_aa: CASRLNLGTENQPQHF; cdr3_nt: TGTGCAAGTCGCTTAAACCTAGGGACAGAGAATCAGCCCCAGCATTTT
v_call: TRBV19; clone_size: -; j_call: TRBJ2-1; d_call: -; cdr3_aa: CASSHLPGEQFF; cdr3_nt: TGTGCCAGTAGTCACCTTCCGGGTGAGCAGTTCTTC
v_call: TRBV7-9; clone_size: -; j_call: TRBJ1-2; d_call: TRBD1; cdr3_aa: CASSLEGAFVQRGYTF; cdr3_nt: TGTGCCAGCAGCTTAGAGGGGGCGTTCGTGCAGAGAGGCTACACCTTC
v_call: TRBV7-9; clone_size: -; j_call: TRBJ2-5; d_call: -; cdr3_aa: CASTPIYGGEETQYF; cdr3_nt: TGTGCCAGCACCCCCATTTACGGCGGGGAAGAGACCCAGTACTTC
v_call: TRBV7-9; clone_size: -; j_call: TRBJ1-2; d_call: -; cdr3_aa: CASTPEGSPSYGYTF; cdr3_nt: TGTGCCAGCACCCCAGAAGGGAGTCCCTCGTATGGCTACACCTTC
v_call: TRBV29-1; clone_size: -; j_call: TRBJ1-1; d_call: -; cdr3_aa: CSVRGGITEAFF; cdr3_nt: TGCAGCGTTCGGGGGGGGATCACTGAAGCTTTCTTT
v_call: TRBV5-4; clone_size: -; j_call: TRBJ2-1; d_call: -; cdr3_aa: CASSPPPSSNEQFF; cdr3_nt: TGTGCCAGCAGCCCACCCCCCTCTAGCAATGAGCAGTTCTTC
v_call: TRBV7-2; clone_size: -; j_call: TRBJ2-7; d_call: -; cdr3_aa: CASSLGVANSYEQYF; cdr3_nt: TGTGCCAGCAGCTTAGGAGTCGCCAACTCCTACGAGCAGTACTTC
v_call: TRBV7-2; clone_size: -; j_call: TRBJ2-3; d_call: TRBD2; cdr3_aa: CASSYLGLAGGADTQYF; cdr3_nt: TGTGCCAGCAGCTACCTAGGACTAGCGGGAGGAGCAGATACGCAGTATTTT
v_call: TRBV3-1/TRBV3-2; clone_size: few; j_call: TRBJ1-3; d_call: TRBD1; cdr3_aa: CATSSGGGNTIYF; cdr3_nt: TGTGCCACAAGTTCAGGGGGCGGAAACACCATATATTTT
v_call: TRBV3-1/TRBV3-2; clone_size: once; j_call: TRBJ2-2; d_call: -; cdr3_aa: CASSQGLGGGELFF; cdr3_nt: TGTGCCAGCAGCCAAGGCCTAGGTGGCGGGGAGCTGTTTTTT
v_call: TRBV9; clone_size: -; j_call: TRBJ1-3; d_call: -; cdr3_aa: CASSDPRGGGNTIYF; cdr3_nt: TGTGCCAGCAGCGACCCCAGGGGCGGTGGAAACACCATATATTTT
v_call: TRBV12-5; clone_size: -; j_call: TRBJ1-2; d_call: -; cdr3_aa: CASGPYGEGITGYTF; cdr3_nt: TGTGCTAGTGGTCCCTATGGCGAGGGTATTACTGGCTACACCTTC